The T cell receptor beta chain under discussion was sequenced for a study of blood T cell repertoires in COVID-19. This clone appeared once. In the original workflow: Reference gene primers were amplified, and this amplification served to estimate nucleated cell counts. The method was immunoSEQ multiplex PCR; TCRdb's version includes in-frame clones alone and lacks a portion of them. D and trimming come from the DNA, and the V and J calls and clone size come from that table. In the table there are over 110,000 clones, nearly 85% of which are singletons. This clonotype originated in a middle-aged man in a cohort exposed to, infected with or recovered from COVID-19 (not recorded which). Sequencing used PBMCs or T cells enriched from blood (not recorded which).

The CDR3 is CASSQDLTGVGYGYTF. CDR3 DNA sequence: TGCGCCAGCAGCCAAGATCTGACAGGGGTGGGCTATGGCTACACCTTC. The V gene is TRBV4-3, the J gene TRBJ1-2, with 8 bases lining up with TRBD1. CDR3 length equals 16 residues. Germline assignment: CDR1 LGHNA and CDR2 YSLEER. J was trimmed by 4 bases and V by 0 bases; bases with no gene match: 7.